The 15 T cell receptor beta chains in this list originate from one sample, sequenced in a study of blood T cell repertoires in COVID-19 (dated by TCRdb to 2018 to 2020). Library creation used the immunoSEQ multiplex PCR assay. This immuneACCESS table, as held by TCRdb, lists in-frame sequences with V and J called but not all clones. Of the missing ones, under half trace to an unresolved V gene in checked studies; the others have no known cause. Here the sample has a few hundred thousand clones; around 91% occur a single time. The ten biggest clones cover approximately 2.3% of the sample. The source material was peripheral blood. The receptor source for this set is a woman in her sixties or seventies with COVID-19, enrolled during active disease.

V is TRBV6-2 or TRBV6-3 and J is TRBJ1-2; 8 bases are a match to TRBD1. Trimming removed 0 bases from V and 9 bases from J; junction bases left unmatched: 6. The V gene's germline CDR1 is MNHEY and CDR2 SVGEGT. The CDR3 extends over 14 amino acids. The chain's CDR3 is CASSYSPTGESYTF. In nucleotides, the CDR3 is TGTGCCAGCAGTTACTCACCGACAGGGGAGAGCTACACCTTC.

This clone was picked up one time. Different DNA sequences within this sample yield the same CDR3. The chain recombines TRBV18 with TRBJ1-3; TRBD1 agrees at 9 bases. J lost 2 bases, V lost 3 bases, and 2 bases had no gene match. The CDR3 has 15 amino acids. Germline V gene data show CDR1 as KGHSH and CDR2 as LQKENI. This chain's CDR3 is CASSPGDRAGNTIYF. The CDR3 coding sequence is TGTGCCAGCTCACCCGGGGACAGGGCTGGAAACACCATATATTTT.

The DNA for the CDR3 is TGTGTTCCGGGACTAGGCGAGCAGTACTTC. Its protein product is CVPGLGEQYF. This chain links TRBV19 with TRBJ2-7; 8 nucleotides match TRBD2. Per the germline V gene, CDR1 is LNHDA and CDR2 is SQIVND (reference sequence). CDR3 size: 10 residues.

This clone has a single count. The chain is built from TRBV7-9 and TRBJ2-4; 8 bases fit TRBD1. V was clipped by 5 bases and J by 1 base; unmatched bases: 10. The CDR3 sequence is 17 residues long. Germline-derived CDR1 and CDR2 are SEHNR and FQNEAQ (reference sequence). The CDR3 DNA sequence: TGTGCCAGCAGCCCCCTACCGGACAGGGTGGCCAAAAACATTCAGTACTTC. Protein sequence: CASSPLPDRVAKNIQYF.

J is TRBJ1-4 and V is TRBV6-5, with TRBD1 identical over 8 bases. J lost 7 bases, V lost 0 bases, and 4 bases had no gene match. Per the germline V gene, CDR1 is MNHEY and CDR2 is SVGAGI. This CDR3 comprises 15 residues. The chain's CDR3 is CASSYSTTGVEKLFF. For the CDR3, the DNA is TGTGCCAGCAGTTACTCGACGACAGGGGTTGAAAAACTGTTTTTT.

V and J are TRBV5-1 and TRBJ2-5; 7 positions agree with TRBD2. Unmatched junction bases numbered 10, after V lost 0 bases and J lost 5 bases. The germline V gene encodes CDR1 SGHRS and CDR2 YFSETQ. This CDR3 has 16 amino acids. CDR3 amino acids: CASSLDGTPGGETQYF. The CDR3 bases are TGCGCCAGCAGCTTGGACGGGACCCCGGGAGGCGAGACCCAGTACTTC. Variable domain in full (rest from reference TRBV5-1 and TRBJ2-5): KAGVTQTPRYLIKTRGQQVTLSCSPISGHRSVSWYQQTPGQGLQFLFEYFSETQRNKGNFPGRFSGRQFSNSRSEMNVSTLELGDSALYLCASSLDGTPGGETQYFGPGTRLLVL.

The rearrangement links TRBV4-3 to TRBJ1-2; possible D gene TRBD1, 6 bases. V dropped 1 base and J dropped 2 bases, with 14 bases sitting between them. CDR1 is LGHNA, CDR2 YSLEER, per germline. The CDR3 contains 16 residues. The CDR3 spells CASSQASGQPNYGYTF. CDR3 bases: TGCGCCAGCAGCCAAGCCTCAGGACAGCCAAACTATGGCTACACCTTC.

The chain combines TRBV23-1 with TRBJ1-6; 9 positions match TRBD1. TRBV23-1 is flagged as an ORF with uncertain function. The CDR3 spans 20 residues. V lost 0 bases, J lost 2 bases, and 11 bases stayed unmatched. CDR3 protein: CASSQSGPQGALTYNSPLHF. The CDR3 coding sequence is TGCGCCAGCAGTCAATCAGGCCCACAGGGGGCGCTCACCTATAATTCACCCCTCCACTTT.

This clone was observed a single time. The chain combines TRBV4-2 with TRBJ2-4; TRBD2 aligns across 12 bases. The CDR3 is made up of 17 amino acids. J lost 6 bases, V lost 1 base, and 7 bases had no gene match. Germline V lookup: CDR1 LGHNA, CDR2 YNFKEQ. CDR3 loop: CASSQGLLAGGRNIQYF. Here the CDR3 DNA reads TGTGCCAGCAGCCAAGGACTACTAGCGGGGGGCCGAAACATTCAGTACTTC.

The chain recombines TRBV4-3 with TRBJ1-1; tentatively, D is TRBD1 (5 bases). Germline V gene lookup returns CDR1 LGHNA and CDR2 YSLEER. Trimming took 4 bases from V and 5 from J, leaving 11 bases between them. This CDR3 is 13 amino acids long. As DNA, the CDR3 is TGCGCCAGCAGCCGTCAGGGTGCGACTGAAGCTTTCTTT. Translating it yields CASSRQGATEAFF.

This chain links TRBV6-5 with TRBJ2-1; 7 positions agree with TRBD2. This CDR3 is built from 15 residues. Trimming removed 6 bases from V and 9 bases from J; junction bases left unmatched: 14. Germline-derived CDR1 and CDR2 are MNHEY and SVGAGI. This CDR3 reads CASRRAGVEGGEQFF. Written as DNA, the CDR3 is TGTGCCAGCAGAAGGGCGGGGGTAGAGGGAGGTGAGCAGTTCTTC.

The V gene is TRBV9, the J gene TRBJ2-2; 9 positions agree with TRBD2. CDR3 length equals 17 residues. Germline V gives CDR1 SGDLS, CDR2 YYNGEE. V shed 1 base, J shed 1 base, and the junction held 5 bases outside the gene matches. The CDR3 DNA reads TGTGCCAGCAGCGTAAGAGCGGGGGGATGGAACACCGGGGAGCTGTTTTTT. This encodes CASSVRAGGWNTGELFF.

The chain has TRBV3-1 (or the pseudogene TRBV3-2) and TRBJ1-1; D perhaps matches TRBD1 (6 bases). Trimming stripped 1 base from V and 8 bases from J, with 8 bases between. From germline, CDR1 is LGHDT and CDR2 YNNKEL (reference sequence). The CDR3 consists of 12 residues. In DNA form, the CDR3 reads TGTGCCAGCAGCCAAGGAGGGGGAGAAGCTTTCTTT. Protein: CASSQGGGEAFF.

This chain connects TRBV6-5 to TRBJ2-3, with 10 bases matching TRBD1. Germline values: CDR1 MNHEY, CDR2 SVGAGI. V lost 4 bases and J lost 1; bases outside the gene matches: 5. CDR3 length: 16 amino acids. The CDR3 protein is CASSFRGTGGTDTQYF. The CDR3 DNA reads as TGTGCCAGCAGTTTCAGAGGGACAGGGGGCACAGATACGCAGTATTTT.

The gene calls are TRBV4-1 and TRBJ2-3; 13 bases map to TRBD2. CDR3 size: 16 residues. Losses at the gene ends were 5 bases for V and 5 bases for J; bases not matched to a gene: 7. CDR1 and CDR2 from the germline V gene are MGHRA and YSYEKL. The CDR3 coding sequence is TGCGCCAGCAGCATACTAGCGGGGGGGCCCAAAGATACGCAGTATTTT. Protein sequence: CASSILAGGPKDTQYF.